Presented here are 27 T cell receptor beta chains from one specimen sequenced in a study of T-cell memory formation after mild COVID-19. TCRdb reanalysed the 5' RACE reads using MiXCR and keeps one entry per CDR3 protein. The data contain 560,000 or so distinct CDR3 sequences, 17% of them seen just once; the ten biggest clones take up about 7.4%. Sequencing input: PBMCs or a T cell subset sorted from them (not recorded which). These receptors were obtained from an adult woman who had mild COVID-19 (a few samples of this study predate the infection). Cell type and time point are not known.

This clonotype was picked up a small number of times. The DNA for the CDR3 is TGCAGCGCCCCATGGCCAGATACGCAGTATTTT. Amino acids: CSAPWPDTQYF. This rearrangement joins TRBV29-1 to TRBJ2-3; D not resolved. The CDR3 spans 11 residues. From germline, CDR1 is SQVTM and CDR2 ANQGSEA. Trimming shortened V by 7 bases and J by 4 bases, and 9 bases separated the two germline ends.

The J gene is TRBJ2-7, the V gene TRBV29-1, with TRBD2 matching 8 bases. Germline V lookup: CDR1 SQVTM, CDR2 ANQGSEA. Trimming cost V 2 bases and J 0 bases; bases outside gene matches: 6. The CDR3 is 15 residues long. The CDR3 DNA reads as TGCAGCGTTGAATTTGCGGGGGGCAGCTCCTACGAGCAGTACTTC. Protein sequence: CSVEFAGGSSYEQYF.

V is TRBV9 and J is TRBJ2-2; perhaps TRBD1 as D (5 bases). Trimming removed 4 bases at V and 4 bases at J, with 20 bases between. Germline V gene data show CDR1 as SGDLS and CDR2 as YYNGEE. The CDR3 is made up of 17 amino acids. The CDR3 reads CASSPEDVGRLTGELFF. The CDR3 nucleotides read TGTGCCAGCAGCCCAGAGGATGTGGGGCGTCTCACCGGGGAGCTGTTTTTT.

This clonotype was seen a few times. The genes are TRBV5-8 and TRBJ2-5; D unresolved. Germline lookup yields CDR1 SGHTS and CDR2 YDEGEE. This CDR3 is 12 amino acids long. Trimming removed 6 bases at V and 5 bases at J, with 11 bases between. Written as DNA, the CDR3 is TGTGCCAGCACCTCCCCGTTCGAGACCCAGTACTTC. Its translation: CASTSPFETQYF.

This clonotype showed up just a few times. V gene TRBV5-1 combines with J gene TRBJ2-7; 8 bases map to TRBD2. In germline, CDR1 is SGHRS, CDR2 YFSETQ. The CDR3 has 15 residues. V was pared by 4 bases and J by 0 bases, with 6 bases of the junction left unmatched. CDR3 in amino acids: CASSHSGDSSYEQYF. The CDR3 DNA reads as TGCGCCAGCAGCCATAGCGGGGATAGCTCCTACGAGCAGTACTTC.

This clonotype has a single count. This chain joins TRBV27 and TRBJ2-7, with 10 bases that match TRBD2. Germline trimming cut 6 bases from V and 0 bases from J; bases unmatched to any gene: 5. The germline gives CDR1 MNHEY, CDR2 SMNVEV (reference sequence). This CDR3 has 15 amino acids. The CDR3 DNA reads as TGTGCCAGCAGAATGAAGCGGGGGGGCTCCTACGAGCAGTACTTC. Its protein product is CASRMKRGGSYEQYF.

In this sample, this clonotype turned up a few times. This sequence joins TRBV5-1 and TRBJ2-7; possible D gene TRBD1, 6 bases. The length of the CDR3 is 13 residues. Trimming shortened V by 3 bases and J by 4 bases, and 11 bases separated the two germline ends. Germline loops: CDR1 SGHRS, CDR2 YFSETQ. CDR3 sequence reads: CASSWDIDYEQYF. The DNA for the CDR3 is TGCGCCAGCAGCTGGGACATCGATTACGAGCAGTACTTC.

This chain's CDR3 is CSVQSGLSSYEQYF. CDR3 nucleotides: TGCAGCGTTCAGAGCGGGCTGAGCTCCTACGAGCAGTACTTC. The chain carries TRBV29-1 and TRBJ2-7; perhaps TRBD2 as D (6 bases). This CDR3 has 14 amino acids. Trimming removed 5 bases at V and 0 bases at J, with 14 bases between. CDR1 and CDR2 from the germline V gene are SQVTM and ANQGSEA.

This clonotype was counted only a few times. V is TRBV12-3 or TRBV12-4 and J is TRBJ2-5; D assignment may be TRBD1 or TRBD2 (5 bases each). The CDR3 totals 12 residues. The germline V and J ends were trimmed by 4 bases and 6 bases, with 9 bases remaining between them. CDR3 nucleotides: TGTGCCAGCAGTTCAGGGAGTCAGACCCAGTACTTC. Translating gives CASSSGSQTQYF.

In its sample, this clonotype was seen a few times. The chain employs TRBV21-1 and TRBJ2-7; the table's D call of TRBD1 was not tested on the DNA. TRBV21-1 is an annotated pseudogene. The CDR3 is made up of 20 amino acids. The CDR3 protein is CASSKDRPRPRNLSSYEQYF. The CDR3 nucleotides are TGTGCCAGCAGCAAAGACCGCCCCAGACCCAGGAACCTAAGCTCCTACGAGCAGTACTTC.

The V gene is TRBV20-1, the J gene TRBJ2-2; 7 positions match TRBD2. The V segment lost 7 bases and the J segment 3 bases; nucleotides outside the gene matches: 8. In germline, CDR1 is DFQATT, CDR2 SNEGSKA (reference sequence). The CDR3 consists of 14 residues. CDR3 in amino acids: CSGRGDSYTGELFF. The CDR3 DNA is TGCAGTGGTCGGGGGGATTCATACACCGGGGAGCTGTTTTTT.

This clonotype was seen ten or more times. This chain links TRBV6-4 with TRBJ2-2; no clear D. The CDR3 totals 13 residues. CDR1 is MRHNA, CDR2 SNTAGT, per germline. V shed 0 bases and J shed 3 bases, with 2 bases lying between them. The CDR3 reads CASSDSDTGELFF. In nucleotides, the CDR3 is TGTGCCAGCAGTGACTCGGACACCGGGGAGCTGTTTTTT.

This clonotype was seen ten or more times. The chain couples TRBV15 to TRBJ1-1; D remains unclear. The V end lost 0 bases, the J end lost 9 bases, and 11 bases lay between the germline ends. Germline lookup yields CDR1 LNHNV and CDR2 YYDKDF (reference sequence). This CDR3 has 13 amino acids. This CDR3 is CATSRDRRSKAFF. As DNA, the CDR3 is TGTGCCACCAGCAGAGACCGACGGAGCAAAGCTTTCTTT.

This clonotype was recorded a few times. This chain joins TRBV30 and TRBJ2-5; 12 bases are shared with TRBD2. The CDR3 is made up of 16 amino acids. Germline trimming cut 1 base from V and 4 bases from J; bases unmatched to any gene: 7. Per the germline V gene, CDR1 is GTSNPN and CDR2 is SVGIG (reference sequence). The DNA of the CDR3 is TGTGCCTGGAGTGCCTTGACTAGCGGGGGAGGAGAGACCCAGTACTTC. It yields the protein CAWSALTSGGGETQYF.

The rearrangement uses TRBV3-1 and TRBJ1-6; D is unresolved. The V gene's germline CDR1 is LGHDT and CDR2 YNNKEL (reference sequence). V was trimmed by 3 bases and J by 7 bases, leaving 13 bases between them. The CDR3 loop spans 15 amino acids. The CDR3 nucleotides read TGTGCCAGCAGCCAGGCAGATGGAGGCAATTCACCCCTCCACTTT. As protein: CASSQADGGNSPLHF.

This clonotype was seen repeatedly, ten times or more. This rearrangement joins TRBV12-3 or TRBV12-4 to TRBJ1-2; 8 bases are shared with TRBD1. The CDR3 runs 12 residues. V dropped 6 bases and J dropped 4; count of bases not matched to a gene: 1. CDR3: CASRTGAYGYTF. CDR3 nucleotide sequence: TGTGCCAGCAGGACAGGGGCCTATGGCTACACCTTC.

This clonotype was found a few times. The chain has TRBV5-1 and TRBJ2-5; 10 bases match TRBD2. After removal of 5 bases from V and 2 bases from J, the junction contained 6 bases not matched to a gene. This CDR3 is built from 15 residues. CDR1 and CDR2 (germline): SGHRS, YFSETQ. CDR3 residues: CASREVAGGQETQYF. Written as DNA, the CDR3 is TGCGCCAGCAGGGAGGTAGCGGGAGGTCAAGAGACCCAGTACTTC.

About this clonotype: Germline and junction disagree at one end, which may indicate a read error. This sequence joins TRBV14 and TRBJ1-2, with D perhaps matching TRBD1 (6 bases). This CDR3 region has 11 residues. The V gene's germline CDR1 is SGHDN and CDR2 FVKESK. The CDR3 loop is CPRGLMDGYTF. The DNA for the CDR3 is TGTCCCAGGGGCCTCATGGATGGCTACACCTTC.

This clonotype was observed a handful of times. J is TRBJ2-3 and V is TRBV12-3 or TRBV12-4, with 16 bases fitting TRBD2. This CDR3 has 15 residues. The ends lost 6 bases at V and 7 bases at J; junction bases unmatched: 4. The CDR3 coding sequence is TGTGCCAGCAGGGGACTAGCGGGAGGGATGTATACGCAGTATTTT. This codes for CASRGLAGGMYTQYF.

The genes are TRBV12-3 or TRBV12-4 and TRBJ2-7; possible D gene TRBD2, 6 bases. This CDR3 contains 13 residues. The germline V and J ends were trimmed by 5 bases and 5 bases, with 13 bases remaining between them. The CDR3 loop is CASSPDYGHEQYF. In nucleotides, the CDR3 is TGTGCCAGCAGTCCGGACTATGGGCACGAGCAGTACTTC.

The chain has TRBV30 and TRBJ2-1; 8 bases align to TRBD2. Germline assignment: CDR1 GTSNPN and CDR2 SVGIG (reference sequence). The CDR3 has 13 residues. CDR3 protein: CARGGGLYNEQFF. In DNA, the CDR3 is TGTGCACGAGGCGGGGGGCTCTACAATGAGCAGTTCTTC.

This chain connects TRBV12-3 or TRBV12-4 to TRBJ1-1; no reliable D call. V lost 6 bases, J lost 10 bases, and 12 bases lay in between. CDR3 length: 11 amino acids. The CDR3 region is CASSIGERAFF. CDR3 nucleotide sequence: TGTGCCAGCAGCATCGGGGAGAGAGCTTTCTTT.

The chain has TRBV20-1 and TRBJ2-5; D is uncertain. In germline, CDR1 is DFQATT, CDR2 SNEGSKA (reference sequence). This CDR3 spans 12 amino acids. V lost 5 bases to trimming and J lost 5 bases, with 12 bases between them. CDR3 in DNA: TGCAGTGCTCGACACCTTGGGGAGACCCAGTACTTC. Residues: CSARHLGETQYF.

The V gene is TRBV11-2, the J gene TRBJ2-3, with 10 bases aligning to TRBD2. The CDR3 is 16 amino acids. Germline assignment: CDR1 SGHAT and CDR2 FQNNGV. The ends lost 6 bases at V and 2 bases at J; junction bases unmatched: 8. CDR3 DNA: TGTGCCAGCAGTTCCAAGCGGGAGGGGTTCACAGATACGCAGTATTTT. Protein: CASSSKREGFTDTQYF.

This clonotype appeared many times. The chain is built from TRBV29-1 and TRBJ2-3, with no clear D. Trimming took 7 bases from V and 2 from J, leaving 19 bases between them. Germline CDR1 SQVTM, CDR2 ANQGSEA. The CDR3 length is 15 residues. In nucleotides, the CDR3 is TGCAGCGCCGACCCAACGGCAGGCTACACAGATACGCAGTATTTT. Its protein is CSADPTAGYTDTQYF.

The V and J genes are TRBV5-1 and TRBJ2-7; D gene uncertain. V lost 0 bases, J lost 3 bases, and 10 bases lay in between. Per germline, CDR1 SGHRS and CDR2 YFSETQ. CDR3 length: 14 residues. In DNA, the CDR3 is TGCGCCAGCAGCTTGGGGCGGCAGGTCTACGAGCAGTACTTC. Encoded protein: CASSLGRQVYEQYF. Using reference TRBV5-1 and TRBJ2-7 for the parts outside the CDR3, the full variable domain is KAGVTQTPRYLIKTRGQQVTLSCSPISGHRSVSWYQQTPGQGLQFLFEYFSETQRNKGNFPGRFSGRQFSNSRSEMNVSTLELGDSALYLCASSLGRQVYEQYFGPGTRLTVT.

In this sample, this clonotype turned up many times. The chain is built from TRBV5-1 and TRBJ2-3; possible D gene TRBD2, 5 bases. Germline-derived CDR1 and CDR2 are SGHRS and YFSETQ. The CDR3 is 15 amino acids. Trimming left V 0 bases short and J 5 bases short, with 13 bases between. The CDR3 region has the DNA TGCGCCAGCAGCTTGGGTTCGGGAACGGGAGATACGCAGTATTTT. This codes for CASSLGSGTGDTQYF.